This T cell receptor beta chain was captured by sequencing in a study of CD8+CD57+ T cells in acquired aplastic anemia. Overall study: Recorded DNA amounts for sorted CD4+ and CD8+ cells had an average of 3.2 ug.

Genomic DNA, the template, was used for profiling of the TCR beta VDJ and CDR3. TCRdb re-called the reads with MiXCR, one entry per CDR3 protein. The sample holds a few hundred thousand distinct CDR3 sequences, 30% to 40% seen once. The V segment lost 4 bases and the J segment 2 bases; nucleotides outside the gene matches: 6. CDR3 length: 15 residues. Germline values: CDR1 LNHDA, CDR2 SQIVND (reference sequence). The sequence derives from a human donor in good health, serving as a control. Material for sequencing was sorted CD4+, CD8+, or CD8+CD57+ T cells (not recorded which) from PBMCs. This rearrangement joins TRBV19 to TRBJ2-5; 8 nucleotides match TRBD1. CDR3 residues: CASSKTGDRQETQYF. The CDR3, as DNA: TGTGCCAGTAGTAAGACAGGGGACAGACAAGAGACCCAGTACTTC.